The 10 T cell receptor beta chains reported below all come from one sample, sequenced in a study of a mutant IDH1 vaccine in newly diagnosed glioma. Noted time point: baseline, week 1 (first vaccination visit). Treatment noted: pre-vaccination baseline after standard-of-care therapy. TCRdb keeps only in-frame clones here, not all; method: immunoSEQ multiplex PCR. The table lists some 61,000 clones, 86% of them singletons. Sample: PBMCs, taken from a glioma patient treated with radiotherapy, temozolomide or both. These TCRs come from a man under 40 with glioma.

The J gene is TRBJ1-6, the V gene TRBV6-5, with no clear D. Trimming stripped 0 bases from V and 10 bases from J, with 10 bases between. Germline CDR1 is MNHEY and CDR2 is SVGAGI. This CDR3 region has 14 residues. The CDR3 region has the DNA TGTGCCAGCAGTTACTCGGGCGAAAAATCACCCCTCCACTTT. It specifies CASSYSGEKSPLHF.

The V call is TRBV7-9, the J call TRBJ2-1; D not certain. CDR3 length: 10 amino acids. Germline V lookup: CDR1 SEHNR, CDR2 FQNEAQ (reference sequence). The V end lost 5 bases, the J end lost 5 bases, and 1 base lay between the germline ends. The CDR3 coding sequence is TGTGCCAGCAGCCACAATGAGCAGTTCTTC. This translates into CASSHNEQFF.

The sample holds a few counts of this clone. The chain is built from TRBV6-5 and TRBJ2-7, with 9 bases matching TRBD1. The V gene end was trimmed by 2 bases and the J gene end by 4 bases; junction bases not matched to a gene: 6. The germline V gene has CDR1 MNHEY and CDR2 SVGAGI. This CDR3 comprises 15 residues. The CDR3 here is CASSYDTGGYYEQYF. The CDR3 bases are TGTGCCAGCAGTTACGACACAGGGGGCTATTACGAGCAGTACTTC.

This clone showed up just once. The V call is TRBV6-1, the J call TRBJ1-1; TRBD1 might be the D (5 bases). V lost 5 bases and J lost 10, with 14 bases in between. CDR1 MNHNS and CDR2 SASEGT come from the germline V gene. This CDR3 region has 12 residues. DNA of the CDR3: TGTGCCAGCAGTCGGGACCCTCAGGGAGCTTTCTTT. Protein: CASSRDPQGAFF.

The V and J genes are TRBV5-1 and TRBJ2-2; no firm D call. The CDR3 spans 14 residues. Germline V gene data show CDR1 as SGHRS and CDR2 as YFSETQ. V was shortened by 1 base and J by 2 bases, with 6 bases between the two germline ends. The CDR3 spells CASSLNINTGELFF. Here the CDR3 DNA reads TGCGCCAGCAGCTTGAATATAAACACCGGGGAGCTGTTTTTT.

The chain has TRBV14 and TRBJ2-7, with TRBD1 matching 10 bases. J was trimmed by 2 bases and V by 4 bases; bases with no gene match: 2. The CDR3 runs 14 residues. CDR1 and CDR2 (germline): SGHDN, FVKESK. As DNA, the CDR3 is TGTGCCAGCAGCCGGGACAGGGGTGCCTACGAGCAGTACTTC. As protein: CASSRDRGAYEQYF.

The chain employs TRBV6-1 and TRBJ2-2; maybe TRBD1 (6 bases). Germline loops: CDR1 MNHNS, CDR2 SASEGT. The CDR3 is 17 amino acids. Trimming pared 4 bases from V and 4 bases from J, leaving 19 bases between. The CDR3 sequence is CASSGAHRVLGTGELFF. The CDR3 DNA reads as TGTGCCAGCAGTGGGGCCCACAGGGTTCTCGGCACCGGGGAGCTGTTTTTT.

V and J are TRBV2 and TRBJ1-1; 9 bases are a match to TRBD1. The CDR3 is made up of 15 amino acids. J lost 1 base, V lost 7 bases, and 7 bases had no gene match. Germline V gene lookup returns CDR1 SNHLY and CDR2 FYNNEI. The CDR3 nucleotides read TGTGCCAGCACTTGGACAGGGGTGGGGAACACTGAAGCTTTCTTT. It encodes CASTWTGVGNTEAFF.

The chain combines TRBV7-2 with TRBJ2-7, with 13 bases that match TRBD2. The CDR3 extends over 16 amino acids. The V segment lost 5 bases and the J segment 5 bases; nucleotides outside the gene matches: 9. CDR1 SGHTA and CDR2 FQGNSA come from the germline V gene. This chain's CDR3 is CASSMGLAGIKNEQYF. For the CDR3, the DNA is TGTGCCAGCAGCATGGGACTAGCGGGGATTAAGAACGAGCAGTACTTC.

DNA of the CDR3: TGTGCCAGCACCCCACGGGCCAGAGAGGGAGAAAAACTGTTTTTT. It codes for CASTPRAREGEKLFF. The chain carries TRBV5-8 and TRBJ1-4; D uncertain. The CDR3 loop spans 15 amino acids. Germline loops: CDR1 SGHTS, CDR2 YDEGEE. Trimming left V 6 bases short and J 8 bases short, with 20 bases between.